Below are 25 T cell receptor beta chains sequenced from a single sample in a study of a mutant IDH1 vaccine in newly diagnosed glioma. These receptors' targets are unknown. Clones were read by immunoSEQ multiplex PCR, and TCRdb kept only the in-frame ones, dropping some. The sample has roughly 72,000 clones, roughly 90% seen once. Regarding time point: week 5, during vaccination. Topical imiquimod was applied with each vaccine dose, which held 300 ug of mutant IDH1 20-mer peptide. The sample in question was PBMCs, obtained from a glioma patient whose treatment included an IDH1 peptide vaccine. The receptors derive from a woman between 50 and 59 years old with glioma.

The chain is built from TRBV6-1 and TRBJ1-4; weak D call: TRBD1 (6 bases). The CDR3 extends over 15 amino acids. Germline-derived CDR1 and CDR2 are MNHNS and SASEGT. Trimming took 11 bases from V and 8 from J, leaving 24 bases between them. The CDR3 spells CAGRTGARGDEKLFF. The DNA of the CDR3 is TGTGCCGGGAGGACTGGGGCGAGGGGGGACGAAAAACTGTTTTTT.

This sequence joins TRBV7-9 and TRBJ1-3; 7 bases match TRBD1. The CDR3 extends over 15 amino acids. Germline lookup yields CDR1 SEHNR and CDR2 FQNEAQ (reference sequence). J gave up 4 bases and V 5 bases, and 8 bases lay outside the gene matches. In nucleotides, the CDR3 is TGTGCCAGCAGCATCGGGACAGATTACGGAAACACCATATATTTT. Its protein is CASSIGTDYGNTIYF.

The CDR3 loop is CASSGIGSQETQYF. Here the CDR3 DNA reads TGTGCCAGCAGTGGGATTGGTAGTCAAGAGACCCAGTACTTC. The chain carries TRBV2 and TRBJ2-5; D uncertain. The CDR3 runs to 14 residues. Germline CDR1 is SNHLY and CDR2 is FYNNEI. Trimming cost V 4 bases and J 2 bases, with 11 bases left between them. Together with reference TRBV2 and TRBJ2-5, the CDR3 gives the full variable domain: EPEVTQTPSHQVTQMGQEVILRCVPISNHLYFYWYRQILGQKVEFLVSFYNNEISEKSEIFDDQFSVERPDGSNFTLKIRSTKLEDSAMYFCASSGIGSQETQYFGPGTRLLVL.

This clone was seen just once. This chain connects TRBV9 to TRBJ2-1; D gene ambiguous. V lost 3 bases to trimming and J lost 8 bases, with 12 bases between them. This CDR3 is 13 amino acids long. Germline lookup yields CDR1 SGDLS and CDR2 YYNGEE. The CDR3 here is CASSAAPGDEQFF. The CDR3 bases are TGTGCCAGCAGCGCCGCCCCTGGGGATGAGCAGTTCTTC.

The CDR3 DNA follows: TGCGCCAGCAGCATGGGACAGGGACAGGAGACCCAGTACTTC. It yields the protein CASSMGQGQETQYF. The chain employs TRBV5-1 and TRBJ2-5; TRBD1 matches 9 bases. The CDR3 covers 14 residues. V shed 4 bases, J shed 5 bases, and the junction held 6 bases outside the gene matches. In germline, CDR1 is SGHRS, CDR2 YFSETQ. The variable domain in full, with the rest retrieved from reference TRBV5-1 and TRBJ2-5, is KAGVTQTPRYLIKTRGQQVTLSCSPISGHRSVSWYQQTPGQGLQFLFEYFSETQRNKGNFPGRFSGRQFSNSRSEMNVSTLELGDSALYLCASSMGQGQETQYFGPGTRLLVL.

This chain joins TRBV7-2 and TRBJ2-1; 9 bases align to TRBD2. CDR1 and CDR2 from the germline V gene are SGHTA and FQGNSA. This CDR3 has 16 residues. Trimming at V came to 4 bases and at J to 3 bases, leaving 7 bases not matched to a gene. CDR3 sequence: CASSSPGTSHYNEQFF. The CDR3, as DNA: TGTGCCAGCAGCTCCCCCGGGACTAGCCACTACAATGAGCAGTTCTTC. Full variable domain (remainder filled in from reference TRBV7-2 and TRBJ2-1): GAGVSQSPSNKVTEKGKDVELRCDPISGHTALYWYRQSLGQGLEFLIYFQGNSAPDKSGLPSDRFSAERTGGSVSTLTIQRTQQEDSAVYLCASSSPGTSHYNEQFFGPGTRLTVL.

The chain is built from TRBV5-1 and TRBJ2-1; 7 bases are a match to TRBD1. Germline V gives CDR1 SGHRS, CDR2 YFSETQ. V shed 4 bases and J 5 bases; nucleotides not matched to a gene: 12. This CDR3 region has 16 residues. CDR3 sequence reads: CASSPRGQTPNNEQFF. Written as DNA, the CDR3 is TGCGCCAGCAGCCCTAGGGGGCAGACACCTAACAATGAGCAGTTCTTC.

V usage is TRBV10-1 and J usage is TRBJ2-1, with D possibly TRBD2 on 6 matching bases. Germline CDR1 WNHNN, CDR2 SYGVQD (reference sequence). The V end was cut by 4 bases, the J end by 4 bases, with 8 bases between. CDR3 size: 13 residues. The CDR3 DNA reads TGCGCCAGCAGTGTAGGGACTTACAATGAGCAGTTCTTC. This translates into CASSVGTYNEQFF.

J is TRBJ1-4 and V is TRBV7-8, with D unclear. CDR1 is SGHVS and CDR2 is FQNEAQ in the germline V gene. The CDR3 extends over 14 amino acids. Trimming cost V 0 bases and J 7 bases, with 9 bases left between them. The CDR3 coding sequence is TGTGCCAGCAGCTTAGCCTCGTGGGGTGAAAAACTGTTTTTT. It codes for CASSLASWGEKLFF. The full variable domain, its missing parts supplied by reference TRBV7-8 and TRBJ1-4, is GAGVSQSPRYKVAKRGQDVALRCDPISGHVSLFWYQQALGQGPEFLTYFQNEAQLDKSGLPSDRFFAERPEGSVSTLKIQRTQQEDSAVYLCASSLASWGEKLFFGSGTQLSVL.

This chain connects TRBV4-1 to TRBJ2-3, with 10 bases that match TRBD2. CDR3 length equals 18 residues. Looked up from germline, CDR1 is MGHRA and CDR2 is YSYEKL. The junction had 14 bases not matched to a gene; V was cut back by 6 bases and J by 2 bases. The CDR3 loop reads CASSPPGRTSGNTDTQYF. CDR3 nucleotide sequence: TGCGCCAGCAGTCCCCCAGGGAGGACTAGCGGTAACACAGATACGCAGTATTTT.

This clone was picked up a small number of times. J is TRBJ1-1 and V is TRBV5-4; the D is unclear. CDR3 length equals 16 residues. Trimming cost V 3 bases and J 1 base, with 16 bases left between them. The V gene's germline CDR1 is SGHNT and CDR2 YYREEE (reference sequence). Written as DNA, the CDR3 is TGTGCCAGCAGCTCGGCCAGAGGATCCGCGAACACTGAAGCTTTCTTT. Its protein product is CASSSARGSANTEAFF.

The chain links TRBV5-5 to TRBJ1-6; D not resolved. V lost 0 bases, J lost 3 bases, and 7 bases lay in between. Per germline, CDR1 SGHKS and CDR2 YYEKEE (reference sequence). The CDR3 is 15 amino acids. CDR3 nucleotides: TGTGCCAGCAGCTTGGGGAGGAACTATAATTCACCCCTCCACTTT. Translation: CASSLGRNYNSPLHF.

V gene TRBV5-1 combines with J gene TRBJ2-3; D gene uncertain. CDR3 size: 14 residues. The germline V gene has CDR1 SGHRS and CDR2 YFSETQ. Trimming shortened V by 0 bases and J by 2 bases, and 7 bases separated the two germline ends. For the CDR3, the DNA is TGCGCCAGCAGCTTGGGGCAGCTCACAGATACGCAGTATTTT. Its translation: CASSLGQLTDTQYF.

CDR3 protein: CASSLWGERNYEQYF. CDR3 sequence (DNA): TGTGCCAGCAGCCTTTGGGGGGAGAGAAACTACGAGCAGTACTTC. The chain links TRBV28 to TRBJ2-7, with D possibly matching TRBD2 (6 bases). Trimming left V 6 bases short and J 3 bases short, with 18 bases between. Germline CDR1 reads MDHEN; CDR2 reads SYDVKM. This CDR3 comprises 15 residues.

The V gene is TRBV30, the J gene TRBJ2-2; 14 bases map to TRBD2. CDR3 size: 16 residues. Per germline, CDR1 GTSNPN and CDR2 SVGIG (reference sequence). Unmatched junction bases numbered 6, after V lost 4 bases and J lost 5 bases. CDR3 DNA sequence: TGTGCCTGGACCGGGACTAGCGGGAGAAATACCGGGGAGCTGTTTTTT. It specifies CAWTGTSGRNTGELFF.

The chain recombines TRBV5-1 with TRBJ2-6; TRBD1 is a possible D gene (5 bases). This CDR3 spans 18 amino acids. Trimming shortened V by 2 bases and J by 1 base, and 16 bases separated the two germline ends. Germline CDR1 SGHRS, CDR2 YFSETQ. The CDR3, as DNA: TGCGCCAGCAGCTTACAGCACAGGATTGGGTCTGGGGCCAACGTCCTGACTTTC. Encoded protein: CASSLQHRIGSGANVLTF. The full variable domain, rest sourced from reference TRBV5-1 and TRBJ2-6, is KAGVTQTPRYLIKTRGQQVTLSCSPISGHRSVSWYQQTPGQGLQFLFEYFSETQRNKGNFPGRFSGRQFSNSRSEMNVSTLELGDSALYLCASSLQHRIGSGANVLTFGAGSRLTVL.

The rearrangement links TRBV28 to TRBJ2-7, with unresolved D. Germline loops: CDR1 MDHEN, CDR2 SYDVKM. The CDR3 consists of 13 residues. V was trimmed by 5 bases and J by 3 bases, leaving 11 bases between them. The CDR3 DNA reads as TGTGCCAGCAGTGTCGAGGCTGTCTACGAGCAGTACTTC. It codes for CASSVEAVYEQYF.

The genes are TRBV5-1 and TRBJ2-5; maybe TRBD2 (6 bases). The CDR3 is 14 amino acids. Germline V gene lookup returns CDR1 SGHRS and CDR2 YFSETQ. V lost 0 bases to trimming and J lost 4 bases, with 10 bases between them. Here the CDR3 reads CASSLETGGETQYF. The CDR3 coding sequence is TGCGCCAGCAGCTTGGAGACCGGGGGAGAGACCCAGTACTTC.

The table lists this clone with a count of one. The CDR3 DNA sequence: TGCGCCAGCAGTTGGTCTACCCGGGATACGCAGTATTTT. The encoded protein is CASSWSTRDTQYF. V gene TRBV10-1 combines with J gene TRBJ2-3; D ambiguous. V was shortened by 5 bases and J by 6 bases, with 12 bases between the two germline ends. There are 13 residues in the CDR3. The germline CDR1 and CDR2 sequences are WNHNN and SYGVQD (reference sequence).

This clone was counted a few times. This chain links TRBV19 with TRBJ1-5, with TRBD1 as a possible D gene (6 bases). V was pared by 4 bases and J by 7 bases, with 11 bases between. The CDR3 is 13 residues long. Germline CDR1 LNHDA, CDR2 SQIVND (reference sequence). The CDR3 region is CASSTTGRQPQHF. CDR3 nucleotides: TGTGCCAGTAGTACAACAGGGCGGCAGCCCCAGCATTTT.

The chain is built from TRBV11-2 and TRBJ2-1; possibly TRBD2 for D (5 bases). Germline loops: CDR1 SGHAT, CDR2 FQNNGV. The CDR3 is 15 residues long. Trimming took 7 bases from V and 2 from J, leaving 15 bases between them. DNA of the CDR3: TGTGCCAGCACGTCCACGGGGTTCCCCTACAATGAGCAGTTCTTC. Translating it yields CASTSTGFPYNEQFF. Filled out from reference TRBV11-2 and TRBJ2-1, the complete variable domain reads EAGVAQSPRYKIIEKRQSVAFWCNPISGHATLYWYQQILGQGPKLLIQFQNNGVVDDSQLPKDRFSAERLKGVDSTLKIQPAKLEDSAVYLCASTSTGFPYNEQFFGPGTRLTVL.

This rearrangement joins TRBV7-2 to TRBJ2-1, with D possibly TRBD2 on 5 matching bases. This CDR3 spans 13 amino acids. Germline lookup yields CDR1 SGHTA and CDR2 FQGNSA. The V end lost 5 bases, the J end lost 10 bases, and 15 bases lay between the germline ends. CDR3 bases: TGTGCCAGCAGCCTTCCTACAATAGCGGAGCAGTTCTTC. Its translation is CASSLPTIAEQFF.

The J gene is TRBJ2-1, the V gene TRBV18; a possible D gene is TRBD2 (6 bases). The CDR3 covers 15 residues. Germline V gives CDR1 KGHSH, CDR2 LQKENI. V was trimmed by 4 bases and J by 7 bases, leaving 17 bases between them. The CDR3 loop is CASSLGGAQGNEQFF. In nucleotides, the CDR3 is TGTGCCAGCTCACTCGGCGGGGCCCAAGGGAATGAGCAGTTCTTC.

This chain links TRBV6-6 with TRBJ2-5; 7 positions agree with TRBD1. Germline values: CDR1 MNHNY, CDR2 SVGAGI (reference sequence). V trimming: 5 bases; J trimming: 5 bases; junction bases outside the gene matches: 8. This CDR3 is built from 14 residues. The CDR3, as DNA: TGTGCCAGCAGTCCCCAAGGGGGCTGGGAGACCCAGTACTTC. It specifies CASSPQGGWETQYF.

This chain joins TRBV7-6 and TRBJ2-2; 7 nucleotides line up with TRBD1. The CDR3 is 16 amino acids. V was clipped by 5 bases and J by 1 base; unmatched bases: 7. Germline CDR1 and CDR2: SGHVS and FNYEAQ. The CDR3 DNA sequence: TGTGCCAGCAGCCGCAGGACAGGAGAGAACACCGGGGAGCTGTTTTTT. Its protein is CASSRRTGENTGELFF.